One sample yielded the 21 T cell receptor beta chains listed below, sequenced in a study of cytomegalovirus exposure and HLA in healthy donors. It was with 60 Vbeta and 13 Jbeta primers that the PCR ran. Sequenced by immunoSEQ multiplex PCR; TCRdb stores in-frame clones only, minus some. The data hold about 94,000 clones, with about four fifths observed a single time. The sequencing input was PBMCs. The source of these receptors is a woman between 40 and 55 years old in good health and CMV-seronegative.

The chain combines TRBV19 with TRBJ2-6, with 12 bases aligning to TRBD1. The CDR3 is 18 amino acids. V dropped 7 bases and J dropped 0; count of bases not matched to a gene: 7. Per germline, CDR1 LNHDA and CDR2 SQIVND (reference sequence). The DNA for the CDR3 is TGTGCCAGTAAATGGGGACAGGGGGCTGTCTCTGGGGCCAACGTCCTGACTTTC. It specifies CASKWGQGAVSGANVLTF.

V is TRBV18 and J is TRBJ1-2, with D perhaps TRBD1 (6 bases). Trimming stripped 4 bases from V and 6 bases from J, with 9 bases between. The CDR3 is 12 amino acids. Per the germline V gene, CDR1 is KGHSH and CDR2 is LQKENI. CDR3 nucleotide sequence: TGTGCCAGCTCACAACAGGGAGATGGCTACACCTTC. Amino acid sequence: CASSQQGDGYTF.

The table lists this clone with a count of one. V usage is TRBV15 and J usage is TRBJ1-3; D may be TRBD1 (5 bases). The V and J ends lost 0 bases and 3 bases respectively, with 12 bases between them. This CDR3 comprises 16 residues. Germline V gives CDR1 LNHNV, CDR2 YYDKDF (reference sequence). Here the CDR3 DNA reads TGTGCCACCAGCAGAGAAAGAAGGGGCCGTGGAAACACCATATATTTT. Protein sequence: CATSRERRGRGNTIYF.

The chain recombines TRBV18 with TRBJ2-7; D may be TRBD1 (5 bases). CDR1 is KGHSH, CDR2 LQKENI, per germline. This CDR3 spans 14 amino acids. Trimming stripped 3 bases from V and 2 bases from J, with 11 bases between. The CDR3 coding sequence is TGTGCCAGCTCACCCACGGACAAACCCTACGAGCAGTACTTC. Amino acid sequence: CASSPTDKPYEQYF.

On this clone: A read error may produce the germline difference seen at one junction end. The V call is TRBV7-9, the J call TRBJ1-6, with 7 bases aligning to TRBD1. CDR3 length: 15 residues. Germline CDR1 SEHNR, CDR2 FQNEAQ (reference sequence). CDR3 amino acids: CASSLVTGDNSPLRF. The DNA for the CDR3 is TGTGCCAGCAGCTTGGTTACAGGGGATAATTCACCCCTCCGCTTT.

This clone occurred a few times. The chain employs TRBV6-1 and TRBJ2-7, with a tentative D call TRBD1 (6 bases). Germline V gene lookup returns CDR1 MNHNS and CDR2 SASEGT. V lost 7 bases and J 2 bases, leaving 18 bases between the germline ends. The CDR3 loop spans 15 amino acids. The CDR3 DNA sequence: TGTGCCAGCACCTCACCAGGGGCAGGAGCCTACGAGCAGTACTTC. Its protein product is CASTSPGAGAYEQYF.

The chain joins TRBV9 to TRBJ2-3; weak D call: TRBD1 (6 bases). CDR3 length: 13 residues. V shed 7 bases and J shed 2 bases, with 11 bases lying between them. CDR1 is SGDLS and CDR2 is YYNGEE in the germline V gene. The CDR3 nucleotides are TGTGCCAGCGGACAGCACCCCACAGATACGCAGTATTTT. This translates into CASGQHPTDTQYF.

With regard to this clone: The sample contains more than one DNA sequence encoding this CDR3. This chain connects TRBV18 to TRBJ1-1; perhaps TRBD1 as D (5 bases). Per the germline V gene, CDR1 is KGHSH and CDR2 is LQKENI. The CDR3 length is 13 residues. The ends were cut back, 3 bases at V and 1 base at J, with 6 bases in the middle. The CDR3 spells CASSPQGNTEAFF. CDR3 coding DNA: TGTGCCAGCTCACCCCAGGGGAACACTGAAGCTTTCTTT.

This sequence joins TRBV19 and TRBJ2-7; 8 nucleotides agree with TRBD1. V was pared by 5 bases and J by 2 bases, with 5 bases of the junction left unmatched. The CDR3 extends over 14 amino acids. Per the germline V gene, CDR1 is LNHDA and CDR2 is SQIVND (reference sequence). The CDR3 nucleotides are TGTGCCAGTAGTCTAACGACAGGGGCCTACGAGCAGTACTTC. Amino acid sequence: CASSLTTGAYEQYF. The full variable domain, with the rest looked up from reference TRBV19 and TRBJ2-7, is DGGITQSPKYLFRKEGQNVTLSCEQNLNHDAMYWYRQDPGQGLRLIYYSQIVNDFQKGDIAEGYSVSREKKESFPLTVTSAQKNPTAFYLCASSLTTGAYEQYFGPGTRLTVT.

The gene calls are TRBV29-1 and TRBJ2-7; 14 bases align to TRBD2. CDR3 length equals 13 residues. Germline V gene data show CDR1 as SQVTM and CDR2 as ANQGSEA. With V trimmed by 7 bases and J by 6 bases, 5 bases remained unmatched. In DNA form, the CDR3 reads TGCAGCGGCGTGACTAGCGGGGGGGTCGAGCAGTACTTC. Amino acids: CSGVTSGGVEQYF.

V is TRBV2 and J is TRBJ2-1, with 12 positions matching TRBD2. CDR3 length: 19 amino acids. V gave up 5 bases and J gave up 0 bases; unmatched junction bases: 11. The V gene's germline CDR1 is SNHLY and CDR2 FYNNEI. CDR3 protein: CASSYRLAGVLSSYNEQFF. The DNA for the CDR3 is TGTGCCAGCAGTTATAGACTAGCGGGGGTCCTAAGCTCCTACAATGAGCAGTTCTTC.

This clone has just one count. This chain links TRBV7-9 with TRBJ1-2; 11 bases align to TRBD1. V lost 3 bases, J lost 4 bases, and 4 bases stayed unmatched. CDR3 length: 15 residues. Germline V gene data show CDR1 as SEHNR and CDR2 as FQNEAQ (reference sequence). The CDR3 here is CASSLGQGVTYGYTF. In DNA, the CDR3 is TGTGCCAGCAGCTTGGGACAGGGGGTTACCTATGGCTACACCTTC.

This chain's CDR3 is CATSRDPTTRANQPQHF. In DNA, the CDR3 is TGTGCCACCAGCAGAGATCCCACGACCAGGGCGAATCAGCCCCAGCATTTT. The J gene is TRBJ1-5, the V gene TRBV15; weak D call: TRBD1 (5 bases). The V end was cut by 0 bases, the J end by 4 bases, with 16 bases between. Germline values: CDR1 LNHNV, CDR2 YYDKDF (reference sequence). The CDR3 covers 17 residues.

The chain has TRBV28 and TRBJ1-1, with D possibly being TRBD1 (5 bases). The germline V gene encodes CDR1 MDHEN and CDR2 SYDVKM. The CDR3 length is 13 residues. V was shortened by 6 bases and J by 6 bases, with 14 bases between the two germline ends. CDR3: CASRSAGRPEAFF. The DNA for the CDR3 is TGTGCCAGCAGGTCAGCAGGGCGACCTGAAGCTTTCTTT.

This clone was seen more than once but under ten times. CDR3 nucleotide sequence: TGTGCCAGCAGTGAAGCGCTTCCTATGGCTAATGAAAAACTGTTTTTT. Its translation is CASSEALPMANEKLFF. The chain combines TRBV6-1 with TRBJ1-4, with D uncertain. The CDR3 spans 16 residues. Germline V gene data show CDR1 as MNHNS and CDR2 as SASEGT. V was pared by 0 bases and J by 3 bases, with 11 bases between.

Points on this clone: At one end the junction does not follow the germline gene, possibly because of a read error. This rearrangement joins TRBV10-3 to TRBJ1-5; D is ambiguous. This CDR3 is built from 12 residues. CDR1 is ENHRY, CDR2 SYGVKD, per germline. The CDR3 reads CAISGSNQPQNF. The CDR3 DNA reads TGTGCCATCAGCGGTAGCAATCAGCCCCAGAATTTT.

This clone was seen only once. One end of the junction fails to match germline, which may point to a read error. V usage is TRBV30 and J usage is TRBJ1-6, with a possible D match to TRBD1 (6 bases). The germline V gene has CDR1 GTSNPN and CDR2 SVGIG (reference sequence). CDR3 length: 17 residues. This chain's CDR3 is CAWSLGGAPRRNSPLNF. CDR3 in DNA: TGTGCCTGGAGTCTCGGGGGGGCGCCCCGGAGAAATTCACCCCTCAACTTT. The complete variable domain, with remaining parts taken from reference TRBV30 and TRBJ1-6, reads SQTIHQWPATLVQPVGSPLSLECTVEGTSNPNLYWYRQAAGRGLQLLFYSVGIGQISSEVPQNLSASRPQDRQFILSSKKLLLSDSGFYLCAWSLGGAPRRNSPLNFGNGTRLTVT.

This chain uses TRBV7-8 with TRBJ2-1; 14 positions match TRBD2. The germline gives CDR1 SGHVS, CDR2 FQNEAQ. Trimming at V came to 1 base and at J to 7 bases, leaving 0 bases not matched to a gene. The CDR3 is made up of 15 amino acids. The CDR3 DNA reads as TGTGCCAGCAGCTTAGGGACTAGCGGGGGGAATGAGCAGTTCTTC. Protein sequence: CASSLGTSGGNEQFF.

This chain links TRBV25-1 with TRBJ1-2, with 7 bases fitting TRBD1. The CDR3 sequence is 17 residues long. Losses at the gene ends were 4 bases for V and 3 bases for J; bases not matched to a gene: 14. From germline, CDR1 is MGHDK and CDR2 SYGVNS. As DNA, the CDR3 is TGTGCCAGCAGTGCCCGGGACAGTACGCCCTCCTACTATGGCTACACCTTC. Translating it yields CASSARDSTPSYYGYTF.

The rearrangement uses TRBV4-3 and TRBJ2-7; 9 bases are a match to TRBD2. The CDR3 has 17 amino acids. Germline-derived CDR1 and CDR2 are LGHNA and YSLEER. The junction had 9 bases not matched to a gene; V was cut back by 1 base and J by 2 bases. The CDR3, as DNA: TGCGCCAGCAGCCAAGTGCCGTTTAGCGGGGGAACCTACGAGCAGTACTTC. Residues: CASSQVPFSGGTYEQYF.

The V gene is TRBV10-3, the J gene TRBJ2-5, with D hard to call. The CDR3 runs to 12 residues. Germline lookup yields CDR1 ENHRY and CDR2 SYGVKD. The V end lost 0 bases, the J end lost 4 bases, and 3 bases lay between the germline ends. The CDR3 spells CAISESRETQYF. For the CDR3, the DNA is TGTGCCATCAGTGAGTCTCGAGAGACCCAGTACTTC.